The next 15 T cell receptor beta chains were all read from a single sample in a study of CD4 T cells in relation to SARS-CoV-2 and coronaviruses. Their cognate antigens are unknown. Here immunoSEQ multiplex PCR was the method, and the copy in TCRdb shows in-frame clones only, minus some. The sample holds about 21,000 clones, around 80% seen once. The unexposed donors gave CD4+ T cells in about 2011-2019, prior to COVID-19. After nine to ten days of culture, CD4+ T cells were isolated. The specimen sequenced was CD4+ T cells from PBMCs, cultured in vitro. These receptors all come from a human donor in good health.

The V call is TRBV9, the J call TRBJ2-1; TRBD2 matches 11 bases. The CDR3 is made up of 17 amino acids. CDR1 and CDR2 from the germline V gene are SGDLS and YYNGEE. Germline trimming cut 3 bases from V and 8 bases from J; bases unmatched to any gene: 13. The CDR3 DNA reads TGTGCCAGCAGCGCCCACTCCGGGACTAGCGGCAGGGATGAGCAGTTCTTC. Protein: CASSAHSGTSGRDEQFF.

This clone was detected a few times. In nucleotides, the CDR3 is TGTGCCAGTAGGGCCAACACTGAAGCTTTCTTT. Encoded protein: CASRANTEAFF. The chain combines TRBV19 with TRBJ1-1; no definite D call. The CDR3 spans 11 residues. Germline V gives CDR1 LNHDA, CDR2 SQIVND (reference sequence). Trimming removed 6 bases from V and 2 bases from J, with 4 bases in between.

The chain carries TRBV29-1 and TRBJ1-1, with D possibly TRBD1 on 6 matching bases. Trimming took 4 bases from V and 2 from J, leaving 11 bases between them. The CDR3 has 13 residues. Germline V gene data show CDR1 as SQVTM and CDR2 as ANQGSEA. This CDR3 reads CSVAPTGNTEAFF. The CDR3 DNA sequence: TGCAGCGTTGCCCCGACAGGTAACACTGAAGCTTTCTTT. Variable domain in full (rest from reference TRBV29-1 and TRBJ1-1): SAVISQKPSRDICQRGTSLTIQCQVDSQVTMMFWYRQQPGQSLTLIATANQGSEATYESGFVIDKFPISRPNLTFSTLTVSNMSPEDSSIYLCSVAPTGNTEAFFGQGTRLTVV.

This clone appeared a few times. The chain links TRBV30 to TRBJ1-6; D uncertain. Germline loops: CDR1 GTSNPN, CDR2 SVGIG (reference sequence). The ends were cut back, 0 bases at V and 5 bases at J, with 8 bases in the middle. The CDR3 consists of 14 residues. This CDR3 reads CAWSVNSNNSPLHF. The CDR3 nucleotides read TGTGCCTGGAGTGTAAACAGTAATAATTCACCCCTCCACTTT.

This clone was picked up a small number of times. The rearrangement joins TRBV3-1 (or the pseudogene TRBV3-2) to TRBJ1-2; no reliable D call. The germline gives CDR1 LGHDT, CDR2 YNNKEL (reference sequence). The germline V and J ends were trimmed by 0 bases and 5 bases, with 10 bases remaining between them. There are 14 residues in the CDR3. The chain's CDR3 is CASSQEGHIYGYTF. The CDR3 DNA reads TGTGCCAGCAGCCAAGAGGGTCACATTTATGGCTACACCTTC.

This clone was seen a handful of times. This sequence joins TRBV7-2 and TRBJ2-7, with no clear D. The V gene's germline CDR1 is SGHTA and CDR2 FQGNSA. This CDR3 has 13 amino acids. The ends were cut back, 1 base at V and 9 bases at J, with 13 bases in the middle. The CDR3 DNA reads as TGTGCCAGCAGCTTAGAAGTCGGCTTCAGGCAGTACTTC. Its translation: CASSLEVGFRQYF.

This rearrangement joins TRBV29-1 to TRBJ1-1; D not resolved. V was trimmed by 4 bases and J by 1 base, leaving 13 bases between them. The CDR3 has 14 residues. Per the germline V gene, CDR1 is SQVTM and CDR2 is ANQGSEA. CDR3 protein: CSVVPLFKNTEAFF. In DNA form, the CDR3 reads TGCAGCGTTGTCCCCCTTTTCAAGAACACTGAAGCTTTCTTT.

The chain has TRBV11-1 and TRBJ1-2, with unresolved D. V was trimmed by 5 bases and J by 4 bases, leaving 14 bases between them. Germline V CDR1 and CDR2: SGHAT, FQDESV (reference sequence). The CDR3 is made up of 14 amino acids. The CDR3 DNA reads as TGTGCCAGCAGCACCCAATCACCCCCCTATGGCTACACCTTC. Encoded protein: CASSTQSPPYGYTF.

The V and J genes are TRBV10-3 and TRBJ2-3; the D gene could be TRBD1 or TRBD2 (5 bases each). Trimming removed 6 bases from V and 4 bases from J, with 11 bases in between. The CDR3 length is 13 residues. Germline values: CDR1 ENHRY, CDR2 SYGVKD. For the CDR3, the DNA is TGTGCCATCAGGGGGGAGCCCCCAGATACGCAGTATTTT. It translates to CAIRGEPPDTQYF.

This clone was seen a few times. The gene calls are TRBV9 and TRBJ2-1, with 14 bases matching TRBD2. CDR3 size: 17 residues. In germline, CDR1 is SGDLS, CDR2 YYNGEE. The ends lost 2 bases at V and 9 bases at J; junction bases unmatched: 10. The chain's CDR3 is CASSVRSGTSGRAEQFF. CDR3 DNA sequence: TGTGCCAGCAGCGTTCGATCCGGGACTAGCGGGAGAGCTGAGCAGTTCTTC.

The chain links TRBV10-2 to TRBJ2-3, with 7 bases that match TRBD2. The CDR3 totals 13 residues. Germline V gives CDR1 WSHSY, CDR2 SAAADI. V gave up 5 bases and J gave up 6 bases; unmatched junction bases: 5. The CDR3 coding sequence is TGCGCCAGCAGTACTAGCGCTCCTGATACGCAGTATTTT. It specifies CASSTSAPDTQYF.

V and J are TRBV13 and TRBJ2-1; tentative D call: TRBD2 (5 bases). This CDR3 contains 14 residues. CDR1 PRHDT and CDR2 FYEKMQ come from the germline V gene (reference sequence). V lost 5 bases and J lost 4, with 12 bases in between. The CDR3 sequence: CASSTKTRYNEQFF. The CDR3 bases are TGTGCCAGCAGCACCAAAACTAGGTACAATGAGCAGTTCTTC.

The V and J genes are TRBV24-1 and TRBJ1-2, with a weak D call TRBD1 (6 bases). Germline loops: CDR1 KGHDR, CDR2 SFDVKD. There are 14 residues in the CDR3. The ends were cut back, 2 bases at V and 10 bases at J, with 16 bases in the middle. CDR3 in amino acids: CATSDSVRQVDYTF. Here the CDR3 DNA reads TGTGCCACCAGTGATTCGGTCCGACAGGTCGACTACACCTTC.

J is TRBJ1-6 and V is TRBV3-1 (or the pseudogene TRBV3-2), with TRBD1 as a possible D gene (5 bases). From germline, CDR1 is LGHDT and CDR2 YNNKEL (reference sequence). V was clipped by 3 bases and J by 5 bases, with 14 bases between them. This CDR3 contains 16 residues. DNA for the CDR3: TGTGCCAGCAGCCACCGGGACTTAGGCGATAATTCACCCCTCCACTTT. This codes for CASSHRDLGDNSPLHF.

The V gene is TRBV5-4, the J gene TRBJ2-3, with 14 nucleotides matching TRBD2. Germline CDR1 is SGHNT and CDR2 is YYREEE (reference sequence). With V trimmed by 4 bases and J by 4 bases, 8 bases remained unmatched. The CDR3 has 17 amino acids. CDR3 nucleotide sequence: TGTGCCAGCAGCCCAGGGACTAGCGGGAGTCGTTCAGATACGCAGTATTTT. It translates to CASSPGTSGSRSDTQYF.